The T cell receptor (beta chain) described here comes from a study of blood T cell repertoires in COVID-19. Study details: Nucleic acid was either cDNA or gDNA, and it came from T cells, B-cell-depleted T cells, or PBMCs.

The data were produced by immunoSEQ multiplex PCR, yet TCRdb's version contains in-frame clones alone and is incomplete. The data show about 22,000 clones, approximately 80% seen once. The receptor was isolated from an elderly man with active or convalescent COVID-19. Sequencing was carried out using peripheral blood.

In DNA, the CDR3 is TGTGCCAGTGACACAGGTTCCAATCAGCCCCAGCATTTT. Protein sequence: CASDTGSNQPQHF. The gene calls are TRBV19 and TRBJ1-5, with D tentatively TRBD1 (5 bases). The V end lost 8 bases, the J end lost 3 bases, and 11 bases lay between the germline ends. This CDR3 contains 13 residues. CDR1 LNHDA and CDR2 SQIVND come from the germline V gene (reference sequence).